The rows below give T cell receptor beta chains drawn from one sample of a study of blood T cell repertoires in COVID-19. Profiled with immunoSEQ multiplex PCR; TCRdb holds only in-frame clones, not every one. The sample contains approximately 280,000 clones, 89% of which appear only once. The material sequenced was peripheral blood. These receptors came from a man aged 50 or older with acute or convalescent COVID-19. The CDR3 runs from the conserved cysteine through the conserved F or W. D genes are given only for firm matches. Expanded clones are given a class, and other clones once, few, many or no size at all.

>TRBV29-1|-|TRBJ1-5|-
CSALVEGVRRAQHF
TGCAGCGCCTTAGTCGAGGGAGTTCGGCGGGCCCAGCATTTT
>TRBV10-3|TRBD1|TRBJ1-1|many
CAISDGPRQGLTEAFF
TGTGCCATCAGTGACGGGCCCCGACAGGGATTAACTGAAGCTTTCTTT
>TRBV19|TRBD1|TRBJ2-3|-
CASSDRANTDTQYF
TGTGCCAGTAGTGACAGGGCCAACACAGATACGCAGTATTTT
>TRBV30|TRBD1|TRBJ1-1|few
CAWKRVGTGYEAFF
TGTGCCTGGAAAAGGGTCGGGACAGGGTATGAAGCTTTCTTT
>TRBV5-1|TRBD1|TRBJ2-2|once
CASSRDRGAGELFF
TGCGCCAGCAGCCGGGACAGGGGGGCCGGGGAGCTGTTTTTT
>TRBV11-1|-|TRBJ1-1|-
CASSFGGAEAFF
TGTGCCAGCAGCTTCGGGGGAGCTGAAGCTTTCTTT
>TRBV10-1|-|TRBJ1-6|-
CASSVGIESPLHF
TGCGCCAGCAGTGTCGGGATTGAGTCACCCCTCCACTTT
>TRBV29-1|TRBD1|TRBJ2-1|-
CSVARTGHEQFF
TGCAGCGTTGCCCGGACAGGACATGAGCAGTTCTTC
>TRBV3-1/TRBV3-2|TRBD1|TRBJ2-2|-
CASSQGAGGYTGELFF
TGTGCCAGCAGCCAAGGGGCAGGGGGATACACCGGGGAGCTGTTTTTT
>TRBV19|TRBD2|TRBJ2-2|-
CASSDPGTTFTGELFF
TGTGCCAGTAGTGACCCCGGGACTACCTTCACCGGGGAGCTGTTTTTT
>TRBV12-3/TRBV12-4|TRBD1|TRBJ2-1|-
CASSGRGPEFF
TGTGCCAGCAGTGGTAGGGGGCCGGAGTTCTTC
>TRBV24-1|-|TRBJ1-1|-
CATSDLLDRRGTEAFF
TGTGCCACCAGTGATTTGCTCGATAGGAGGGGCACTGAAGCTTTCTTT
>TRBV29-1|TRBD1|TRBJ1-2|-
CSVLTGYGYTF
TGCAGCGTTTTGACAGGGTATGGCTACACCTTC
>TRBV4-1|TRBD1|TRBJ2-1|few
CASSQIPGQEFF
TGCGCCAGCAGCCAAATCCCGGGACAGGAGTTCTTC
>TRBV6-5|-|TRBJ1-1|-
CASRRRLGGNTEAFF
TGTGCCAGCAGACGTCGGCTAGGGGGGAACACTGAAGCTTTCTTT
>TRBV7-2|TRBD1|TRBJ1-5|-
CASSRGQGNQPQHF
TGTGCCAGCAGCCGCGGACAGGGCAATCAGCCCCAGCATTTT
>TRBV30|-|TRBJ1-5|once
CAAGTRENQPQHF
TGTGCCGCCGGGACACGAGAGAATCAGCCCCAGCATTTT
>TRBV7-6|TRBD2|TRBJ2-7|-
CASSPNTAAGGNIYEQYF
TGTGCCAGCAGCCCCAACACGGCGGCGGGGGGAAATATCTACGAGCAGTACTTC
>TRBV9|TRBD1|TRBJ2-3|-
CASSVVPGGVGDTQYF
TGTGCCAGCAGCGTAGTTCCAGGGGGCGTCGGAGATACGCAGTATTTT
>TRBV30|-|TRBJ1-4|once
CAWSVHLRVTNEKLFF
TGTGCCTGGAGTGTACATCTGAGGGTGACTAATGAAAAACTGTTTTTT
>TRBV18|-|TRBJ2-5|-
CASSPVESQETQYF
TGTGCCAGCTCACCGGTGGAGAGCCAAGAGACCCAGTACTTC
>TRBV19|-|TRBJ2-3|-
CASSPGQGLLTDTQYF
TGTGCCAGTAGCCCAGGGCAAGGTTTGTTGACAGATACGCAGTATTTT
>TRBV4-2|-|TRBJ1-1|once
CASSQDTARGTEAFF
TGTGCCAGCAGCCAAGATACCGCGCGGGGAACTGAAGCTTTCTTT
>TRBV3-1/TRBV3-2|-|TRBJ1-1|-
CASTPDPKSGSEAFF
TGTGCCAGCACCCCTGACCCTAAGTCGGGGTCTGAAGCTTTCTTT
>TRBV21-1|-|TRBJ2-2|-
CASNNPPLASPNTGELFF
TGTGCCAGCAACAACCCCCCGCTAGCGTCGCCAAACACCGGGGAGCTGTTTTTT
>TRBV5-6|-|TRBJ1-1|-
CASSLEGNRGTEAFF
TGTGCCAGCAGCTTGGAGGGAAATCGGGGCACTGAAGCTTTCTTT
>TRBV7-9|-|TRBJ1-4|-
CASSSGVGEKLFF
TGTGCCAGCAGCTCGGGAGTCGGGGAAAAACTGTTTTTT
>TRBV3-1/TRBV3-2|-|TRBJ2-1|-
CASSPGGTPDEQFF
TGTGCCAGCAGCCCTGGCGGGACCCCCGATGAGCAGTTCTTC
>TRBV27|-|TRBJ1-1|-
CASSRERDTEAFF
TGTGCCAGCAGTCGAGAACGGGACACTGAAGCTTTCTTT
>TRBV4-2|TRBD1|TRBJ2-6|-
CASSQLDGTERSQGSGANVLTF
TGTGCCAGCAGCCAATTAGATGGGACAGAACGGTCGCAGGGATCTGGGGCCAACGTCCTGACTTTC
>TRBV7-9|-|TRBJ2-5|once
CASSVDIQETQYF
TGTGCCAGCAGCGTGGACATACAAGAGACCCAGTACTTC
>TRBV11-2|TRBD1|TRBJ1-1|few
CASSSGQPNTEAFF
TGTGCCAGCAGCTCGGGACAGCCGAACACTGAAGCTTTCTTT